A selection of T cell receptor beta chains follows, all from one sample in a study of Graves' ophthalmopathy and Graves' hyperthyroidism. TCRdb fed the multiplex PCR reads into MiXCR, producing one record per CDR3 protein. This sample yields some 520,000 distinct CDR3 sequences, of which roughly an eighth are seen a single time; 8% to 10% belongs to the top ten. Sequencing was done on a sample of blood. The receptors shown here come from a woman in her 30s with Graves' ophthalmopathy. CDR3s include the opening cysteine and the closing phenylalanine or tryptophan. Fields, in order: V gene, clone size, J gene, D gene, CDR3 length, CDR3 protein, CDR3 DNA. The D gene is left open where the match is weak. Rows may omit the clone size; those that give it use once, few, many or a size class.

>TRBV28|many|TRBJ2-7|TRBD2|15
CASSLIQRGSYEQYF
TGTGCCAGCAGTTTAATCCAGCGGGGATCCTACGAGCAGTACTTC
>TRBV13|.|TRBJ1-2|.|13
CASSSGLGYGYTF
TGTGCCAGCAGCTCGGGGCTGGGCTATGGCTACACCTTC
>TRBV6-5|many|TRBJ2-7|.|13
CASSYADSYEQYF
TGTGCCAGCAGTTACGCGGACTCCTACGAGCAGTACTTC
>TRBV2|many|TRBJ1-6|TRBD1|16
CASRPIMDRVNSPLHF
TGTGCCAGCAGGCCGATCATGGACAGGGTTAATTCACCCCTCCACTTT
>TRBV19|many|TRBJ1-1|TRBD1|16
CASSIVRLPGGTEAFF
TGTGCCAGTAGTATAGTGCGGCTTCCAGGGGGCACTGAAGCTTTCTTT
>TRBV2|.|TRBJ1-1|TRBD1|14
CASSSTGVDTEAFF
TGTGCCAGCAGTTCGACAGGGGTAGACACTGAAGCTTTCTTT
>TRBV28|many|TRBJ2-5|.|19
CASSFQAAVWVGVQETQYF
TGTGCCAGCAGTTTTCAGGCAGCAGTGTGGGTGGGGGTCCAAGAGACCCAGTACTTC
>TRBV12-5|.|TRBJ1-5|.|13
CASGLGPNQPQHF
TGTGCTAGTGGTTTAGGCCCCAATCAGCCCCAGCATTTT
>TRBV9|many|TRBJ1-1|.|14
CASSVAQGEGRTFF
TGTGCCAGCAGCGTTGCCCAAGGGGAAGGACGGACTTTCTTT
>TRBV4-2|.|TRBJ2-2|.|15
CASSLATSWAGELFF
TGTGCCAGCAGCCTTGCCACCTCCTGGGCCGGGGAGCTGTTTTTT
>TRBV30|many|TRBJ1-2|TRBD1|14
CAWTRQGGPYGYTF
TGTGCCTGGACCAGACAGGGGGGCCCCTATGGCTACACCTTC
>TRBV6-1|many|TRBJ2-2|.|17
CASSEARLAYRAGELFF
TGTGCCAGCAGTGAAGCGCGGTTGGCTTACCGGGCCGGGGAGCTGTTTTTT
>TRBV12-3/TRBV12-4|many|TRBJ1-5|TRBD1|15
CASSYGQVPYQPQHF
TGTGCCAGCAGTTACGGACAGGTCCCTTATCAGCCCCAGCATTTT